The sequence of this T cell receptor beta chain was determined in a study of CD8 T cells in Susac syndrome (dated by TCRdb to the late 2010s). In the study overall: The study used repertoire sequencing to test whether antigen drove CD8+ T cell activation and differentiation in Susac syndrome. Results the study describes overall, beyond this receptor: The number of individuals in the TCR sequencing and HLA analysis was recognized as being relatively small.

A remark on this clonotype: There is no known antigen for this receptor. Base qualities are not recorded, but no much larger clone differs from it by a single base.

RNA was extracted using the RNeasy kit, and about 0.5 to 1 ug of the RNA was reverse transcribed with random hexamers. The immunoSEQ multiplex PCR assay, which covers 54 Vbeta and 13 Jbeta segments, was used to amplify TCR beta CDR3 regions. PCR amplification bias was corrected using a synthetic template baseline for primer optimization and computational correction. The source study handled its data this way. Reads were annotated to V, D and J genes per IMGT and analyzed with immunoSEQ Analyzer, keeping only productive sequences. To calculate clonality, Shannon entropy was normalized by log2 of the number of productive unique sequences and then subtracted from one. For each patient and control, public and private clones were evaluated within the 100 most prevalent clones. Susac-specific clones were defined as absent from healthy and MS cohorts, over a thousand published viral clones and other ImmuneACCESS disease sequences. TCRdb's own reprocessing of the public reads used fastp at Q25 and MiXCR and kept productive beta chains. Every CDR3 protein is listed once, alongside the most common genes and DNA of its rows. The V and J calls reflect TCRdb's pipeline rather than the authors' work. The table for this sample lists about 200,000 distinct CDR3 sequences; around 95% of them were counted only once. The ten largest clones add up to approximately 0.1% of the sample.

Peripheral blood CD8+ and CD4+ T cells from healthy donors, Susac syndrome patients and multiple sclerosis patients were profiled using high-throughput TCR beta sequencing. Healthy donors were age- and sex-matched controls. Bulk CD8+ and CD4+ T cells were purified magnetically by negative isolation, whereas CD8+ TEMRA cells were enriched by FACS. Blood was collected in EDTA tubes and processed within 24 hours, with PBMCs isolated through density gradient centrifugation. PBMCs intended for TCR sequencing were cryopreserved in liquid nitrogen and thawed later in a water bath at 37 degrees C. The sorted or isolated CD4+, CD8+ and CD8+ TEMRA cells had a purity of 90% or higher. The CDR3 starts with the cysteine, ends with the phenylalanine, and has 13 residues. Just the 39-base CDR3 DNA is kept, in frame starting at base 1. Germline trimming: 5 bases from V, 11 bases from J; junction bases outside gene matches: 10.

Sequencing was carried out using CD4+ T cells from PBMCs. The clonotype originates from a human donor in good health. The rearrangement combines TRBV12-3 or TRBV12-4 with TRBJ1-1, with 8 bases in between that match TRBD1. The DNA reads TGTGCCAGCAGTATGGACAGGGTCTTTGGGGCTTTCTTT. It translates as CASSMDRVFGAFF.